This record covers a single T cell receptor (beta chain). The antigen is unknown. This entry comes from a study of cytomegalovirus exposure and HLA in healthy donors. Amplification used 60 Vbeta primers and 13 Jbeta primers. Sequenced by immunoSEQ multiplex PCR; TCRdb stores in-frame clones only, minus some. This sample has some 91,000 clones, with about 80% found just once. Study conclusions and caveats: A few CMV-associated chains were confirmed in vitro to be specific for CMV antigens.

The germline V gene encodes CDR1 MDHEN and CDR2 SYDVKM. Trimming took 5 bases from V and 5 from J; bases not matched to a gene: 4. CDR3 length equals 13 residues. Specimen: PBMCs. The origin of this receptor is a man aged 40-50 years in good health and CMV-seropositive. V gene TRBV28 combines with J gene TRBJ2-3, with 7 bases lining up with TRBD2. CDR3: CASSGEGVDTQYF. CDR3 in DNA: TGTGCCAGCAGTGGGGAGGGTGTAGATACGCAGTATTTT.